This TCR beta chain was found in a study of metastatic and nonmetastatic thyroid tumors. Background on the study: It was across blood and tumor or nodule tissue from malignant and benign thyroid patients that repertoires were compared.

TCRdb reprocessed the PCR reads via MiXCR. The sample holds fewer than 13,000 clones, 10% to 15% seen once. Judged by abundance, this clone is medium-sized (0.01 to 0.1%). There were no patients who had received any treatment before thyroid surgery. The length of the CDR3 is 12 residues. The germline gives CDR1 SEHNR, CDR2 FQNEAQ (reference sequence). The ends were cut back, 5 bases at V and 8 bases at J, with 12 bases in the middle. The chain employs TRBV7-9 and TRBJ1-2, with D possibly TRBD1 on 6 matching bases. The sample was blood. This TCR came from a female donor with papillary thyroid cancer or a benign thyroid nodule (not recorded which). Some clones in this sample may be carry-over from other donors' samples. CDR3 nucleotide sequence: TGTGCCAGCAGCGGGACACGGGAGGGCTACACCTTC. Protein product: CASSGTREGYTF.